This T cell receptor (beta chain) was recovered during a study of CXCR3-negative and CXCR3-positive naive CD8 T cells. Study observations and caveats: For naive cells, CXCR3-negative and CXCR3-positive subsets had similar TRBV-TRBJ usage; for memory cells, usage differed. More hydrophobic TRB CDR3s occurred in CXCR3-positive than in CXCR3-negative naive cells.

Concerning this clonotype itself: What it recognizes is unknown.

The CDR3 spans 14 residues. Libraries of TRB cDNA were made by 5' RACE and carried UMIs. From the 5' RACE reads, TCRdb lists one entry per CDR3 protein and no DNA. The sample has some 67,000 distinct CDR3 sequences; the top ten hold approximately 1.5%. The J gene is TRBJ2-5, the V gene TRBV12-3 or TRBV12-4; with no DNA, the TCRdb D assignment of TRBD1 cannot be verified. The TCR comes from a human donor in good health. Some clones in this sample may be carry-over from other donors' samples. Sequencing used naive CXCR3- CD8+ T cells from blood. The sample's subset: CD45RO-CCR7+CD27+CD95- naive CD8+ T cells lacking CXCR3 (TNR3-). This chain's CDR3 is CASSPSTGAETQYF.